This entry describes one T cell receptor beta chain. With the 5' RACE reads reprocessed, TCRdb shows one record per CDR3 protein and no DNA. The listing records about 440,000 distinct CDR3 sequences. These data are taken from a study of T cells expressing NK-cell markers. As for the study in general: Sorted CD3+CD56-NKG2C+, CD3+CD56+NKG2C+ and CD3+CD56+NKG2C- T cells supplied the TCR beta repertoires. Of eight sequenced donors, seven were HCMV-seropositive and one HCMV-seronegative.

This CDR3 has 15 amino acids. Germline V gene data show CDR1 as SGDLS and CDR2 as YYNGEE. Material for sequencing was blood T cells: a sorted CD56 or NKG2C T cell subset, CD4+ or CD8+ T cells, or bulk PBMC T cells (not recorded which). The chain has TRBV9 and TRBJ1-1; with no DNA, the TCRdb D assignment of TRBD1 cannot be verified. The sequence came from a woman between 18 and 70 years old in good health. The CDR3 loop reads CASSSSTDMNTEAFF.